This T cell receptor beta chain stems from a study of blood T cell repertoires in COVID-19. About the research overall: Collection of acute and convalescent COVID-19 samples took place in the United States, Italy and Spain.

TCRdb's table, derived via immunoSEQ multiplex PCR, lists solely in-frame clones and lacks some. The sample holds 210,000 or so clones; 85% to 90% are singletons and the top ten take 2.5% to 3%. The J segment lost 3 bases and the V segment lost 4 bases, leaving 15 bases of the junction unmatched. Looked up from germline, CDR1 is SGHRS and CDR2 is YFSETQ. CDR3 length: 20 residues. The sample was peripheral blood. This clonotype was sampled from a woman aged 60 to 75 with acute or convalescent COVID-19. The rearrangement uses TRBV5-1 and TRBJ2-3, with TRBD2 matching over 15 bases. For the CDR3, the DNA is TGCGCCAGCAGCAAGGGACTAGCGGGAGGCACTCTAATCCCAACAGATACGCAGTATTTT. As protein: CASSKGLAGGTLIPTDTQYF.